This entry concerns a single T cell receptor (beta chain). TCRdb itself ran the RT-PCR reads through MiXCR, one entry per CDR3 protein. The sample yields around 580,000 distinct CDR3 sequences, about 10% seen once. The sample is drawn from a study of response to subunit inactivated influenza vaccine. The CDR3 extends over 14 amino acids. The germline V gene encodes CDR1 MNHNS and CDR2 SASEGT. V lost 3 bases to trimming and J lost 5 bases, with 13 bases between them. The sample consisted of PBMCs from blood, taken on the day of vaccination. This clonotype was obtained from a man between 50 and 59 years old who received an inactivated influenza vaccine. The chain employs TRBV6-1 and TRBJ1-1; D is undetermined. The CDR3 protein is CASSENAGWTEAFF. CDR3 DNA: TGTGCCAGCAGTGAGAATGCGGGATGGACTGAAGCTTTCTTT.